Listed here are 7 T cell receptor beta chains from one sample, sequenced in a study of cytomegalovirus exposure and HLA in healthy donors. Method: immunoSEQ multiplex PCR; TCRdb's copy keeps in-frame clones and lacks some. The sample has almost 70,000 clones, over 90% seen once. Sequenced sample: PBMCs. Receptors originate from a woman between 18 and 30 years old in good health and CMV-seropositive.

The CDR3 here is CASSPPGTSRYNEQFF. The CDR3 DNA reads TGTGCCAGCAGTCCCCCGGGGACTAGCAGATACAATGAGCAGTTCTTC. The rearrangement links TRBV7-9 to TRBJ2-1, with 9 bases that match TRBD2. The V gene end was trimmed by 6 bases and the J gene end by 4 bases; junction bases not matched to a gene: 10. Germline CDR1 SEHNR, CDR2 FQNEAQ (reference sequence). The CDR3 contains 16 residues.

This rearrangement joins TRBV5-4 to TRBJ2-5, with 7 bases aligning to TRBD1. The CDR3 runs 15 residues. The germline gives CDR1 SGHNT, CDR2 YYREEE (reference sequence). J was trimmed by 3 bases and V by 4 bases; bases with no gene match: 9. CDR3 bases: TGTGCCAGCAGCCGTGACAGGGCGGAGAAAGAGACCCAGTACTTC. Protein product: CASSRDRAEKETQYF.

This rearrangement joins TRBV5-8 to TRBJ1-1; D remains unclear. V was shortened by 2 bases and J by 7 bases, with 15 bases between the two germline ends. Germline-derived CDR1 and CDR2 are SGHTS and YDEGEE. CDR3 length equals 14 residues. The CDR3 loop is CASSFREEWVEAFF. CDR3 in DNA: TGTGCCAGCAGCTTTCGGGAAGAATGGGTTGAAGCTTTCTTT.

CDR3 in DNA: TGTGCCAGCAGCTTGGACCGGACAGGGAAAAATGAAAAACTGTTTTTT. Amino acid sequence: CASSLDRTGKNEKLFF. The J gene is TRBJ1-4, the V gene TRBV5-8, with 8 positions matching TRBD1. This CDR3 contains 16 residues. The ends lost 0 bases at V and 5 bases at J; junction bases unmatched: 6. Germline lookup yields CDR1 SGHTS and CDR2 YDEGEE.

DNA of the CDR3: TGCAGCGTTGGGCTCTGGGGTAGCGGGATTGTAGATACGCAGTATTTT. Translated: CSVGLWGSGIVDTQYF. The chain links TRBV29-1 to TRBJ2-3, with 8 bases aligning to TRBD2. From germline, CDR1 is SQVTM and CDR2 ANQGSEA. With 4 bases clipped from V and 5 bases from J, the junction kept 14 bases outside the gene matches. The CDR3 spans 16 residues.

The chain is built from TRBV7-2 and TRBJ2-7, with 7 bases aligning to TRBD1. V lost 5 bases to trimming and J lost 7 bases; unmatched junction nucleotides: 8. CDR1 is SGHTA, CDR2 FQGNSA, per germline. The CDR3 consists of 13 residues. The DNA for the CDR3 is TGTGCCAGCAGCGTCACAGGGGTACAGGAGCAGTACTTC. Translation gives CASSVTGVQEQYF. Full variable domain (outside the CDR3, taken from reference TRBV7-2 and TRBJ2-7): GAGVSQSPSNKVTEKGKDVELRCDPISGHTALYWYRQSLGQGLEFLIYFQGNSAPDKSGLPSDRFSAERTGGSVSTLTIQRTQQEDSAVYLCASSVTGVQEQYFGPGTRLTVT.

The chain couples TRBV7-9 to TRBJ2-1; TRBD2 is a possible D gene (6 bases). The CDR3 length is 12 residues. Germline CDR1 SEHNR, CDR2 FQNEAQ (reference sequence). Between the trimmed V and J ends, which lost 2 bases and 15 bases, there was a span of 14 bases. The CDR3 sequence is CASSLPGEHLFF. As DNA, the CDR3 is TGTGCCAGCAGCTTACCGGGGGAACACTTGTTCTTC.